These 15 T cell receptor beta chains originate from one sample sequenced in a study of identical twins. Each CDR3 protein is one row after TCRdb ran MiXCR on the 5' RACE reads. The top ten clones hold less than 0.35% of a sample with 1.5 million to 2 million distinct CDR3 sequences, around 29% of them seen once. The sample consisted of cord blood. These receptors were collected from a newborn girl in good health.

In its sample, this clonotype was seen many times. This sequence joins TRBV9 and TRBJ1-2, with D hard to call. The CDR3 consists of 11 residues. The V end lost 5 bases, the J end lost 4 bases, and 6 bases lay between the germline ends. Germline lookup yields CDR1 SGDLS and CDR2 YYNGEE. CDR3 DNA sequence: TGTGCCAGCAGTGCAGTCTATGGCTACACCTTC. Its protein product is CASSAVYGYTF. Full variable domain (missing parts from reference TRBV9 and TRBJ1-2): DSGVTQTPKHLITATGQRVTLRCSPRSGDLSVYWYQQSLDQGLQFLIQYYNGEERAKGNILERFSAQQFPDLHSELNLSSLELGDSALYFCASSAVYGYTFGSGTRLTVV.

This rearrangement joins TRBV20-1 to TRBJ2-1; D gene uncertain. Germline V gene data show CDR1 as DFQATT and CDR2 as SNEGSKA (reference sequence). V gave up 5 bases and J gave up 6 bases, with 5 bases separating them. The CDR3 runs 10 residues. The CDR3 coding sequence is TGCAGTGCTCCCGGCAATGAGCAGTTCTTC. Translated, it gives CSAPGNEQFF.

This chain connects TRBV5-4 to TRBJ2-1, with a weak D call TRBD2 (6 bases). The ends were cut back, 1 base at V and 6 bases at J, with 14 bases in the middle. Germline V CDR1 and CDR2: SGHNT, YYREEE (reference sequence). The CDR3 covers 15 residues. DNA for the CDR3: TGTGCCAGCAGCTTGCTACCTAGCGAGGGCAATGAGCAGTTCTTC. Translated: CASSLLPSEGNEQFF.

The chain couples TRBV3-1 to TRBJ2-7; D is possibly TRBD2 (6 bases). V was shortened by 1 base and J by 6 bases, with 19 bases between the two germline ends. Germline V gives CDR1 LGHDT, CDR2 YNNKEL (reference sequence). The CDR3 contains 16 residues. The CDR3 sequence is CASSQGKGRTIGEQYF. CDR3 sequence (DNA): TGTGCCAGCAGCCAAGGGAAAGGCCGGACTATAGGCGAGCAGTACTTC.

The rearrangement joins TRBV6-5 to TRBJ2-6; D gene uncertain. The V gene's germline CDR1 is MNHEY and CDR2 SVGAGI. This CDR3 is built from 16 residues. Trimming took off 6 bases at V and 0 bases at J, with 12 bases between the two ends. CDR3 DNA sequence: TGTGCCAGCAGGAATCCCATTAGCTCTGGGGCCAACGTCCTGACTTTC. Amino acids: CASRNPISSGANVLTF.

The chain recombines TRBV25-1 with TRBJ1-2; D is uncertain. CDR3 length: 9 amino acids. V shed 6 bases and J shed 6 bases, with 2 bases lying between them. The germline CDR1 and CDR2 sequences are MGHDK and SYGVNS. The CDR3 protein is CASRHGYTF. For the CDR3, the DNA is TGTGCCAGCAGACATGGCTACACCTTC.

The V gene is TRBV27, the J gene TRBJ2-7, with 13 positions matching TRBD2. V lost 5 bases, J lost 4 bases, and 8 bases stayed unmatched. The length of the CDR3 is 16 residues. Germline V CDR1 and CDR2: MNHEY, SMNVEV (reference sequence). CDR3: CASSIRTSGGYYEQYF. The CDR3 DNA reads as TGTGCCAGCAGTATACGGACTAGCGGGGGTTATTACGAGCAGTACTTC.

This clonotype was counted only a few times. The chain combines TRBV18 with TRBJ2-3; D tentatively fits TRBD1 or TRBD2 (5 bases each). The CDR3 is made up of 17 amino acids. Deletions cut 0 bases from V and 2 bases from J, with 15 bases between. Germline values: CDR1 KGHSH, CDR2 LQKENI. CDR3 in DNA: TGTGCCAGCTCACCACCGTCCCGGGGCCTTTCCACAGATACGCAGTATTTT. The encoded protein is CASSPPSRGLSTDTQYF.

This clonotype was observed a few times. V usage is TRBV6-5 and J usage is TRBJ2-3; TRBD2 is a possible D gene (6 bases). The CDR3 runs 14 residues. CDR1 is MNHEY, CDR2 SVGAGI, per germline. V was shortened by 8 bases and J by 2 bases, with 14 bases between the two germline ends. Here the CDR3 DNA reads TGTGCCAGCGGGCTAGCGTCCGTCACAGATACGCAGTATTTT. Its translation is CASGLASVTDTQYF.

The chain carries TRBV27 and TRBJ2-3, with a weak D call TRBD1 (6 bases). Germline V CDR1 and CDR2: MNHEY, SMNVEV (reference sequence). V lost 5 bases, J lost 0 bases, and 21 bases lay in between. The CDR3 totals 18 residues. CDR3 residues: CASSRTLFRGASTDTQYF. The DNA of the CDR3 is TGTGCCAGCAGTAGAACATTGTTCAGGGGTGCTAGCACAGATACGCAGTATTTT.

The chain recombines TRBV6-1 with TRBJ2-7, with 11 positions matching TRBD2. V was clipped by 2 bases and J by 2 bases; unmatched bases: 5. This CDR3 is built from 16 residues. Germline V gene lookup returns CDR1 MNHNS and CDR2 SASEGT. CDR3: CASSERLAGRPYEQYF. Written as DNA, the CDR3 is TGTGCCAGCAGTGAAAGACTAGCGGGGCGACCCTACGAGCAGTACTTC.

The chain has TRBV7-8 and TRBJ2-3; 7 nucleotides line up with TRBD2. The CDR3 spans 16 residues. Germline V gene lookup returns CDR1 SGHVS and CDR2 FQNEAQ. V was clipped by 5 bases and J by 2 bases; unmatched bases: 10. The DNA of the CDR3 is TGTGCCAGCAGCCCCCCGACTAGCAGATACACAGATACGCAGTATTTT. It encodes CASSPPTSRYTDTQYF.

This clonotype was seen a few times. The chain recombines TRBV24-1 with TRBJ1-2; 7 bases are a match to TRBD1. From germline, CDR1 is KGHDR and CDR2 SFDVKD. The CDR3 extends over 14 amino acids. J was trimmed by 5 bases and V by 0 bases; bases with no gene match: 2. CDR3 in DNA: TGTGCCACCAGTGATTTGAGACAGGGATATGGCTACACCTTC. This sequence encodes CATSDLRQGYGYTF.

This clonotype was observed a single time. This chain joins TRBV24-1 and TRBJ2-1; 11 nucleotides align to TRBD1. The CDR3 contains 16 residues. The V gene end was trimmed by 7 bases and the J gene end by 3 bases; junction bases not matched to a gene: 7. The V gene's germline CDR1 is KGHDR and CDR2 SFDVKD. CDR3: CATRSTGTGGYNEQFF. CDR3 in DNA: TGTGCCACCAGATCTACCGGGACAGGGGGCTACAATGAGCAGTTCTTC.

The chain couples TRBV10-3 to TRBJ2-5; the match to TRBD1 covers 12 bases. Germline CDR1 ENHRY, CDR2 SYGVKD. The CDR3 is made up of 15 amino acids. V trimming: 7 bases; J trimming: 5 bases; junction bases outside the gene matches: 8. The CDR3 is CAIKGGQGAMETQYF. Here the CDR3 DNA reads TGTGCCATCAAAGGGGGACAGGGGGCAATGGAGACCCAGTACTTC.